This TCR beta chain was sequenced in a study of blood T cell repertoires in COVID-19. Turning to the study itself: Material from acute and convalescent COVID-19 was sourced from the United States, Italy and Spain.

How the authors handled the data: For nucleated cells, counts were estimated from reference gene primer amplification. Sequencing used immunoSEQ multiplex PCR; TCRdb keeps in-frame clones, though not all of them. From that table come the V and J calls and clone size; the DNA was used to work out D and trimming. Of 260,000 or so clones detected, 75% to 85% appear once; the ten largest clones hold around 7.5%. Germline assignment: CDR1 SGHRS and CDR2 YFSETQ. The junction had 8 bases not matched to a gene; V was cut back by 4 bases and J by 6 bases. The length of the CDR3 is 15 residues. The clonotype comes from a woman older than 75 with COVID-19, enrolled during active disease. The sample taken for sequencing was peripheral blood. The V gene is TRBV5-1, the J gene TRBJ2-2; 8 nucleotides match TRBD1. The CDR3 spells CASSPGRGQAGELFF. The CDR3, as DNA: TGCGCCAGCAGCCCGGGCAGGGGGCAGGCCGGGGAGCTGTTTTTT.